The table lists the clone carrying this T cell receptor beta chain with a few counts. TCRdb used MiXCR to reprocess the RT-PCR reads, holding one entry per CDR3 protein. Of roughly 940,000 distinct CDR3 sequences listed, more than 15% were seen once; the top ten hold about 6%. The entry originates in a study of patients and donors after allogeneic stem cell transplantation. CDR1 SGHVS and CDR2 FQNEAQ come from the germline V gene. Between the trimmed V and J ends, which lost 5 bases and 1 base, there was a span of 12 bases. The CDR3 is made up of 15 amino acids. The chain is built from TRBV7-8 and TRBJ2-1, with D hard to call. The clonotype was recovered from a human donor who was either an allogeneic HSCT recipient or a stem cell or donor lymphocyte infusion donor (not recorded which). It is not recorded whose cells these are; they may come from a transplant donor. The sample taken for sequencing was blood, either unsorted or a sorted T cell fraction (not recorded which). The CDR3, as DNA: TGTGCCAGCAGCGAGACAAGTCAGTCCTACAATGAGCAGTTCTTC. Amino acids: CASSETSQSYNEQFF.